These 18 T cell receptor beta chains came from one sample sequenced in a study of neurological immune-mediated disorders. Using its own MiXCR run on the 5' RACE reads, TCRdb lists one record per CDR3 protein. The profile shows more than 50,000 distinct CDR3 sequences, roughly 10% of them singletons. Material: PBMCs. The source is a man aged 60-69 years in good health.

This clonotype has a count of ten or more. This rearrangement joins TRBV5-5 to TRBJ2-1, with a possible D match to TRBD2 (6 bases). The CDR3 consists of 19 residues. V was pared by 0 bases and J by 3 bases, with 22 bases between. CDR1 and CDR2 (germline): SGHKS, YYEKEE (reference sequence). The CDR3 spells CASSLDLAPLADNYNEQFF. The CDR3 DNA reads TGTGCCAGCAGCTTGGACCTGGCCCCCTTAGCGGACAACTACAATGAGCAGTTCTTC.

This clonotype has at least ten counts. The chain recombines TRBV3-1 with TRBJ2-7, with 11 bases identical to TRBD2. The V segment lost 7 bases and the J segment 4 bases; nucleotides outside the gene matches: 6. The CDR3 covers 14 residues. CDR1 LGHDT and CDR2 YNNKEL come from the germline V gene (reference sequence). The CDR3 DNA reads as TGTGCCAGCACGCTAGCGGGGGGCGTATACGAGCAGTACTTC. This encodes CASTLAGGVYEQYF.

The rearrangement uses TRBV7-2 and TRBJ1-6; TRBD1 matches 8 bases. This CDR3 comprises 15 residues. V was clipped by 5 bases and J by 7 bases; unmatched bases: 7. The germline V gene encodes CDR1 SGHTA and CDR2 FQGNSA. The CDR3 nucleotides are TGTGCCAGCAGCACATCTGACAGGGGCAATTCACCCCTCCACTTT. It encodes CASSTSDRGNSPLHF.

This clonotype occurred many times. The V and J genes are TRBV5-5 and TRBJ2-5; perhaps TRBD2 as D (5 bases). Germline CDR1 is SGHKS and CDR2 is YYEKEE (reference sequence). V lost 0 bases and J lost 5, with 17 bases in between. The CDR3 runs 16 residues. The CDR3 loop reads CASSLEVASGRETQYF. CDR3 bases: TGTGCCAGCAGCTTGGAGGTAGCGTCGGGTCGGGAGACCCAGTACTTC.

This clonotype was recorded at least ten times. V and J are TRBV5-6 and TRBJ2-7, with D unresolved. Germline V gives CDR1 SGHDT, CDR2 YYEEEE. The CDR3 runs to 13 residues. V was clipped by 4 bases and J by 3 bases, with 11 bases between them. CDR3: CASSAGSGYEQYF. The CDR3 coding sequence is TGTGCCAGCAGCGCCGGATCCGGCTACGAGCAGTACTTC.

There are many counts of this clonotype. The rearrangement uses TRBV6-5 and TRBJ1-1; a possible D gene is TRBD1 (5 bases). Germline V gene data show CDR1 as MNHEY and CDR2 as SVGAGI. Deletions cut 3 bases from V and 0 bases from J, with 14 bases between. CDR3 length equals 16 residues. The DNA of the CDR3 is TGTGCCAGCAGTTATAGACAGAAAAGGATGAACACTGAAGCTTTCTTT. It yields the protein CASSYRQKRMNTEAFF.

This clonotype was counted many times. The chain employs TRBV12-3 or TRBV12-4 and TRBJ2-1, with 11 bases that match TRBD2. V lost 6 bases to trimming and J lost 0 bases; unmatched junction nucleotides: 10. The CDR3 spans 18 residues. The CDR3 spells CASRDSGGAISSYNEQFF. As DNA, the CDR3 is TGTGCCAGCAGAGATAGCGGGGGGGCGATTAGCTCCTACAATGAGCAGTTCTTC.

This clonotype was seen many times. The genes are TRBV6-2 or TRBV6-3 and TRBJ2-1, with TRBD2 as a possible D gene (6 bases). The V and J ends lost 5 bases and 6 bases respectively, with 8 bases between them. The CDR3 length is 12 residues. CDR1 is MNHEY and CDR2 is SVGEGT in the germline V gene. This CDR3 is CASSPLANEQFF. The CDR3 nucleotides are TGTGCCAGCAGTCCACTAGCCAATGAGCAGTTCTTC.

In this sample, this clonotype is medium-sized. The gene calls are TRBV5-1 and TRBJ2-5; the D is unclear. The V end lost 3 bases, the J end lost 1 base, and 10 bases lay between the germline ends. The CDR3 runs 14 residues. In germline, CDR1 is SGHRS, CDR2 YFSETQ. The CDR3 DNA is TGCGCCAGCAGCTCAAATCCGATCCAAGAGACCCAGTACTTC. It yields the protein CASSSNPIQETQYF.

This clonotype was seen at least ten times. V usage is TRBV5-1 and J usage is TRBJ1-1, with no clear D. The germline gives CDR1 SGHRS, CDR2 YFSETQ. The CDR3 contains 14 residues. V gave up 2 bases and J gave up 0 bases, with 8 bases separating them. CDR3 protein: CASSLSPMNTEAFF. The CDR3 coding sequence is TGCGCCAGCAGCTTAAGCCCGATGAACACTGAAGCTTTCTTT.

In its sample, this clonotype was seen many times. The genes are TRBV20-1 and TRBJ1-6, with 7 bases aligning to TRBD1. The CDR3 has 15 residues. Per the germline V gene, CDR1 is DFQATT and CDR2 is SNEGSKA (reference sequence). Germline trimming cut 5 bases from V and 10 bases from J; bases unmatched to any gene: 14. CDR3 sequence (DNA): TGCAGTGCTCCCCGCTCAGGGGGGGGCGCCTCACCCCTCCACTTT. This encodes CSAPRSGGGASPLHF.

The table lists this clonotype with many counts. The chain recombines TRBV29-1 with TRBJ1-1, with D perhaps matching TRBD1 (6 bases). V lost 7 bases and J lost 2, with 17 bases in between. CDR3 size: 14 residues. Germline V gene lookup returns CDR1 SQVTM and CDR2 ANQGSEA. The CDR3 bases are TGCAGCGCTCTTCCCGGAGGGGGAAACACTGAAGCTTTCTTT. The encoded protein is CSALPGGGNTEAFF.

This clonotype was seen many times. The chain is built from TRBV7-2 and TRBJ1-6; unclear D gene. The CDR3 length is 15 residues. The V gene's germline CDR1 is SGHTA and CDR2 FQGNSA. Deletions cut 4 bases from V and 5 bases from J, with 12 bases between. The CDR3: CASSSQSQNNSPLHF. CDR3 DNA: TGTGCCAGCAGCTCCCAATCACAGAATAATTCACCCCTCCACTTT.

Many counts were recorded for this clonotype. This chain joins TRBV4-3 and TRBJ1-1; D call uncertain. The V end lost 0 bases, the J end lost 3 bases, and 11 bases lay between the germline ends. Germline V CDR1 and CDR2: LGHNA, YSLEER. The CDR3 runs to 15 residues. The CDR3 bases are TGCGCCAGCAGCCAAGATTCGAACCCGGACACTGAAGCTTTCTTT. The encoded protein is CASSQDSNPDTEAFF.

Worth noting for this clonotype: A much larger clone differs from this one at a single base, so this may be a read error. The chain links TRBV7-2 to TRBJ2-5; D gene uncertain. V was clipped by 5 bases and J by 5 bases, with 9 bases between them. CDR3 length: 12 residues. Looked up from germline, CDR1 is SGHTA and CDR2 is FQGNSA. The CDR3 loop is CASSTKGETQYF. The CDR3 DNA is TGTGCCAGCAGCACGAAAGGGGAGACCCAGTACTTC. Looking up the rest from reference TRBV7-2 and TRBJ2-5 gives the full variable domain: GAGVSQSPSNKVTEKGKDVELRCDPISGHTALYWYRQSLGQGLEFLIYFQGNSAPDKSGLPSDRFSAERTGGSVSTLTIQRTQQEDSAVYLCASSTKGETQYFGPGTRLLVL.

In its sample, this clonotype was seen many times. This sequence joins TRBV7-2 and TRBJ2-1, with TRBD2 identical over 9 bases. The CDR3 extends over 15 amino acids. V lost 1 base and J lost 5; bases outside the gene matches: 3. Germline lookup yields CDR1 SGHTA and CDR2 FQGNSA. DNA for the CDR3: TGTGCCAGCAGCTTAGATGGACTAGCGAACAATGAGCAGTTCTTC. It yields the protein CASSLDGLANNEQFF.

J is TRBJ2-1 and V is TRBV7-9; D is unclear. Germline loops: CDR1 SEHNR, CDR2 FQNEAQ (reference sequence). This CDR3 contains 12 residues. Trimming removed 5 bases at V and 4 bases at J, with 6 bases between. The CDR3 loop is CASSASYNEQFF. Written as DNA, the CDR3 is TGTGCCAGCAGCGCGAGTTACAATGAGCAGTTCTTC.

This clonotype has a count of ten or more. The CDR3 loop reads CASSPPRSPGANVLTF. Here the CDR3 DNA reads TGTGCCAGCAGTCCCCCCCGGAGTCCTGGGGCCAACGTCCTGACTTTC. The V and J genes are TRBV27 and TRBJ2-6; D remains unclear. V gave up 5 bases and J gave up 2 bases, with 13 bases separating them. Per the germline V gene, CDR1 is MNHEY and CDR2 is SMNVEV (reference sequence). This CDR3 has 16 residues. Based on the CDR3 plus reference TRBV27 and TRBJ2-6, the full variable domain is EAQVTQNPRYLITVTGKKLTVTCSQNMNHEYMSWYRQDPGLGLRQIYYSMNVEVTDKGDVPEGYKVSRKEKRNFPLILESPSPNQTSLYFCASSPPRSPGANVLTFGAGSRLTVL.